The T cell receptor beta chain under discussion was sequenced for a study of blood T cell repertoires in COVID-19. Study information: There were acute and convalescent COVID-19 samples, and they came from the United States, Italy and Spain. The analysed material was cDNA or gDNA that came from T cells, B-cell-depleted T cells, or PBMCs.

Per the authors' pipeline: Nucleated cell number was recorded as an estimate derived from reference gene primer amplification. Only in-frame clones appear in the TCRdb table, and some are missing; sequencing was by immunoSEQ multiplex PCR. V, J and clone size were drawn from that table, and D and trimming were deduced from the DNA. The sample has roughly 42,000 clones, roughly nine tenths seen once. Germline V gene lookup returns CDR1 MGHRA and CDR2 YSYEKL. Trimming took 1 base from V and 3 from J; bases not matched to a gene: 5. CDR3 size: 15 residues. The clonotype was recovered from a man younger than 45 with active or convalescent COVID-19. Sequenced material: peripheral blood. The chain couples TRBV4-1 to TRBJ2-7; TRBD1 matches 8 bases. CDR3 residues: CASSQAGGLYYEQYF. The CDR3 DNA follows: TGCGCCAGCAGCCAAGCAGGGGGCTTATACTACGAGCAGTACTTC.